The clone carrying this T cell receptor beta chain has a count of ten or more. Its antigen is undetermined. V lost 3 bases, J lost 0 bases, and 9 bases lay in between. This CDR3 region has 15 residues. Germline V gene lookup returns CDR1 LGHNA and CDR2 YSLEER. TCRdb reprocessed the PCR reads with MiXCR, giving one entry per CDR3 protein. The data show roughly 50,000 distinct CDR3 sequences, with approximately 25% seen just once and 1.5% to 2% held by the top ten. The sample originates from a study of molecular identifiers for immune sequencing clone quantification. Study-wide points: Barcode collisions between identical TCR molecules could shrink estimates of highly expanded clone sizes. More than 97% of effector molecules, versus under 1% of naive-cell molecules, belonged to clones above 20 RNA copies. Reports indicate spiked Jurkat TCR RNA from one cell could be found among one million naive cells.

V is TRBV4-3 and J is TRBJ1-5; D remains ambiguous. This TCR came from a human donor in good health. Some libraries in this study had Jurkat cell RNA spiked in. The sample was naive CD8+ T cells from blood, with Jurkat cell RNA spiked in. Indicated subset: FACS-sorted CD8+CD4-CCR7+CD45RA+ naive T cells. CDR3 nucleotide sequence: TGCGCCAGCAGCCAGAGCTATTATAGCAATCAGCCCCAGCATTTT. Its protein product is CASSQSYYSNQPQHF.